Shown below are 2 T cell receptor beta chains from a single sample sequenced in a study of cytotoxic CD8 clonotypes in ibrutinib-treated CLL. Profiling relied on immunoSEQ multiplex PCR, and the TCRdb table lists in-frame clones only, not all of them. The sample contains some 81,000 clones, 70% to 80% of which appear only once. Here the sequenced sample was PBMCs, taken after 12 months of ibrutinib treatment. The origin of the receptors is a human donor with chronic lymphocytic leukemia.

The chain uses TRBV10-3 and TRBJ2-6; TRBD2 matches 9 bases. This CDR3 is 18 amino acids long. Germline CDR1 ENHRY, CDR2 SYGVKD. V lost 4 bases to trimming and J lost 4 bases; unmatched junction nucleotides: 11. CDR3 loop: CAISGLAGGLTGANVLTF. The CDR3 bases are TGTGCCATCAGTGGGCTGGCGGGAGGGCTTACCGGGGCCAACGTCCTGACTTTC.

The chain is built from TRBV27 and TRBJ1-5; D is possibly TRBD1 (6 bases). The germline gives CDR1 MNHEY, CDR2 SMNVEV (reference sequence). V lost 5 bases to trimming and J lost 6 bases, with 14 bases between them. The CDR3 length is 14 residues. The CDR3 loop is CASSDWGAGQPQHF. Here the CDR3 DNA reads TGTGCCAGCAGTGATTGGGGGGCTGGTCAGCCCCAGCATTTT.